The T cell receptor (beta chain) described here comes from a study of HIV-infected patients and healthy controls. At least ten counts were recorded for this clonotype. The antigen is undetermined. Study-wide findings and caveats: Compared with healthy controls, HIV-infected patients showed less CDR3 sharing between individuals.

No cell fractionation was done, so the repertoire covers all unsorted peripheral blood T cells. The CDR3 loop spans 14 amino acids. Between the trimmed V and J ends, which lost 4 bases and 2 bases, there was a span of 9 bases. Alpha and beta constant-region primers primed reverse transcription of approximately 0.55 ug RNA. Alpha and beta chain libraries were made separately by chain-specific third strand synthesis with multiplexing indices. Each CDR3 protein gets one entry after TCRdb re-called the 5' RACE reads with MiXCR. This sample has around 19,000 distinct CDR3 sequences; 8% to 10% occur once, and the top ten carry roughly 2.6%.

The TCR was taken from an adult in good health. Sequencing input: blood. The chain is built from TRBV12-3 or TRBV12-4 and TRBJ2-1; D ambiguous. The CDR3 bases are TGTGCCAGCAGTTCTCCGGGTACCTACAATGAGCAGTTCTTC. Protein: CASSSPGTYNEQFF.